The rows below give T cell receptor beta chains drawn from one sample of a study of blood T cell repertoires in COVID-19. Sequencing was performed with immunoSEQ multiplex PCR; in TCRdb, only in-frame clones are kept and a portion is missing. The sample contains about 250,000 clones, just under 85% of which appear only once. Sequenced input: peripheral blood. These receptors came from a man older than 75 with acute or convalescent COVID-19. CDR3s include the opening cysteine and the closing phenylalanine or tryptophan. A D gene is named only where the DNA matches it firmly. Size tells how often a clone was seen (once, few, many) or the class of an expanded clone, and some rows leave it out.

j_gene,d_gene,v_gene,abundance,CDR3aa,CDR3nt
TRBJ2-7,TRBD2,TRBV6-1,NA,CASSEGAGGAFYEQYF,TGTGCCAGCAGTGAAGGGGCGGGAGGGGCTTTTTACGAGCAGTACTTC
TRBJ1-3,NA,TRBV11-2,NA,CASSLGPGVPRGNTIYF,TGTGCCAGCAGCTTAGGCCCGGGTGTTCCAAGAGGAAACACCATATATTTT
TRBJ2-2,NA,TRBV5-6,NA,CASRSGSSTGELFF,TGTGCCAGCAGGTCCGGGTCCTCCACCGGGGAGCTGTTTTTT
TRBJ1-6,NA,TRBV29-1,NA,CSVREGNSPLHF,TGCAGCGTTAGGGAGGGGAATTCACCCCTCCACTTT
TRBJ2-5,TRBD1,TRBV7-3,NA,CASSSTGPGTQYF,TGTGCCAGCAGCTCGACAGGGCCAGGGACCCAGTACTTC
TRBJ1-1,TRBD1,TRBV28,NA,CASSFPGQEGRGAFF,TGTGCCAGCAGCTTTCCGGGACAGGAGGGTCGAGGGGCTTTCTTT
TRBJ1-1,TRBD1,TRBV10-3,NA,CAISERYSRGNFYTEAFF,TGTGCCATCAGTGAGAGATACAGCAGGGGGAACTTTTACACTGAAGCTTTCTTT
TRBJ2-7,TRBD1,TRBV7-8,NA,CASSLTDRGNEQYF,TGTGCCAGCAGCTTAACAGACAGGGGGAACGAGCAGTACTTC
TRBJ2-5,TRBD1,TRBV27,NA,CASSFRQGVFSPLGTQYF,TGTGCCAGCAGTTTTCGACAGGGGGTCTTCTCACCGCTCGGGACCCAGTACTTC
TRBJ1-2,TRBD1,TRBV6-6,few,CASMDRAYGYTF,TGTGCCAGCATGGACAGGGCTTATGGCTACACCTTC
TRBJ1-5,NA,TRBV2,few,CASRMTAYSNQPQHF,TGTGCCAGCAGAATGACAGCCTATAGCAATCAGCCCCAGCATTTT
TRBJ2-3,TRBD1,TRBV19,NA,CASSSEAGGVADTQYF,TGTGCCAGTAGTTCCGAGGCAGGGGGTGTGGCAGATACGCAGTATTTT
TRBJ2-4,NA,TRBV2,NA,CASSGGLGGAATENIQYF,TGTGCCAGCAGTGGGGGCTTGGGAGGAGCGGCTACGGAAAACATTCAGTACTTC
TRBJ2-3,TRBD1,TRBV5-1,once,CASRGRGQGSDTQYF,TGCGCCAGCAGAGGTAGGGGACAGGGCTCAGATACGCAGTATTTT
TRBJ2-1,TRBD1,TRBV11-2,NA,CASSLGPLLDRGSNNEQFF,TGTGCCAGCAGCTTAGGCCCCCTGCTAGACAGGGGATCCAACAATGAGCAGTTCTTC
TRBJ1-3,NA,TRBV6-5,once,CASTLGQSGNTIYF,TGTGCCAGCACCTTAGGACAGAGTGGAAACACCATATATTTT
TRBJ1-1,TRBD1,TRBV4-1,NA,CASSSPRGRKNTEAFF,TGCGCCAGCAGCTCGCCCAGGGGGCGAAAGAACACTGAAGCTTTCTTT
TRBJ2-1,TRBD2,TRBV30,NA,CAWTSLGGRGYNEQFF,TGTGCCTGGACTTCCTTAGGCGGGAGAGGCTACAATGAGCAGTTCTTC
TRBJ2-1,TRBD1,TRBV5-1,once,CASSWGQGWYNEQFF,TGCGCCAGCAGCTGGGGACAGGGGTGGTACAATGAGCAGTTCTTC
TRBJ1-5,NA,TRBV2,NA,CASRKEQAISNQPQHF,TGTGCCAGCAGGAAGGAACAGGCAATTAGCAATCAGCCCCAGCATTTT
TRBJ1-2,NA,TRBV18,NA,CASSPLDKNYGYTF,TGTGCCAGCTCACCCTTGGACAAGAACTATGGCTACACCTTC
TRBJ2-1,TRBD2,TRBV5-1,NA,CASSTGTSGSYNEQFF,TGCGCCAGCAGCACCGGGACTAGCGGGAGCTACAATGAGCAGTTCTTC
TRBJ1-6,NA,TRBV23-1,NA,CASSRRYNSPLHF,TGCGCCAGCAGTCGTCGTTATAATTCACCCCTCCACTTT
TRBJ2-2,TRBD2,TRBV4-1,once,CASSRGDRRHGLAGEAGELFF,TGCGCCAGCAGCCGGGGGGACAGGCGTCACGGACTAGCGGGAGAGGCCGGGGAGCTGTTTTTT
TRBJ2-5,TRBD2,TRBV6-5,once,CASTPMAGAAETQYF,TGTGCCAGCACCCCGATGGCGGGAGCCGCGGAGACCCAGTACTTC
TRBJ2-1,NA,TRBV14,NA,CASSQGSFGANEQFF,TGTGCCAGCAGCCAAGGCTCGTTTGGAGCAAATGAGCAGTTCTTC
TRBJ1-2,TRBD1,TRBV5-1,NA,CASSLDSGTDYGYTF,TGCGCCAGCAGCTTGGACTCCGGGACAGACTATGGCTACACCTTC
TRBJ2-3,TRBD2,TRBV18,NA,CASSPRLAGGPADTQYF,TGTGCCAGCTCACCAAGACTAGCGGGAGGGCCCGCAGATACGCAGTATTTT
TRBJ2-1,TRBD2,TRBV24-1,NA,CATSDAGTSEYNEQFF,TGTGCCACCAGTGACGCTGGGACTAGCGAGTACAATGAGCAGTTCTTC
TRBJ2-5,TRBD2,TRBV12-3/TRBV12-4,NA,CASTVSGEETQYF,TGTGCCAGCACCGTTAGCGGGGAAGAGACCCAGTACTTC
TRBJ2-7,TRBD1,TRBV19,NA,CASSIAPPTGIGSYEQYF,TGTGCCAGTAGTATAGCCCCACCGACAGGGATTGGTTCCTACGAGCAGTACTTC
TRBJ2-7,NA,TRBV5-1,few,CASSSGGTGVYEQYF,TGCGCCAGCAGCTCCGGGGGGACAGGAGTCTACGAGCAGTACTTC
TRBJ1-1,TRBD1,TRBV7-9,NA,CASSQGQGGLVAFF,TGTGCCAGCAGCCAAGGACAGGGTGGCCTCGTAGCTTTCTTT
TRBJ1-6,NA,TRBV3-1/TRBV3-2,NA,CASSGVSLRGSPLHF,TGTGCCAGCAGCGGAGTCTCATTACGGGGGTCACCCCTCCACTTT
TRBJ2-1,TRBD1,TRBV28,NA,CASSSGQGSKNEQFF,TGTGCCAGCAGTTCGGGACAGGGGAGCAAGAATGAGCAGTTCTTC
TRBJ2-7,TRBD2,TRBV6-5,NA,CASTRGLAGAYEQYF,TGTGCCAGCACCAGGGGACTAGCGGGGGCCTACGAGCAGTACTTC
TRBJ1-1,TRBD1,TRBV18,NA,CASSPTWGTGEDTEAFF,TGTGCCAGCTCACCAACATGGGGGACAGGGGAGGACACTGAAGCTTTCTTT
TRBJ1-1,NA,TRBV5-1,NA,CASSSFGVRGTEAFF,TGCGCCAGCAGCTCCTTCGGGGTGAGAGGAACTGAAGCTTTCTTT
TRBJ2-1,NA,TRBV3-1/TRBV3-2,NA,CASSQLLSRSYNEQFF,TGTGCCAGCAGCCAGCTTCTCAGTCGCTCCTACAATGAGCAGTTCTTC
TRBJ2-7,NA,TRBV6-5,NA,CASRLQGSTYEQYF,TGTGCCAGCAGATTACAGGGATCCACCTACGAGCAGTACTTC
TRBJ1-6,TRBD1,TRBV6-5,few,CASSRNRGRDSPLHF,TGTGCCAGCAGTAGGAACAGGGGAAGGGATTCACCCCTCCACTTT
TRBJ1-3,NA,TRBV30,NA,CAWTIASVAGNTIYF,TGTGCCTGGACCATAGCCAGTGTAGCGGGAAACACCATATATTTT